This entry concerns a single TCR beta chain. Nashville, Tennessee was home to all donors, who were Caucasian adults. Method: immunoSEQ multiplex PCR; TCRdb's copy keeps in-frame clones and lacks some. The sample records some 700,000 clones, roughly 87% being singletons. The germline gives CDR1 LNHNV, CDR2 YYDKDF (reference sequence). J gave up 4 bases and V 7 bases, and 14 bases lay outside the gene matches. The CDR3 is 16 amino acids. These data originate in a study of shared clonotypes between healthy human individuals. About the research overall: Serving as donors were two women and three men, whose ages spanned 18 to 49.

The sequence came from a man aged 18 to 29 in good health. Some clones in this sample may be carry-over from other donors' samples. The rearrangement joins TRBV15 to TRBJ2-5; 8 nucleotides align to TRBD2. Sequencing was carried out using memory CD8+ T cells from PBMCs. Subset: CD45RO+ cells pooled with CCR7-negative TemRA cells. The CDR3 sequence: CATMGASGSSRETQYF. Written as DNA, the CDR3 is TGTGCCACCATGGGGGCCAGCGGGAGTTCGCGAGAGACCCAGTACTTC.